This T cell receptor (beta chain) was sequenced in a study (dated by TCRdb to between 2015 and 2016). Looking at the study overall: The study set out to test whether tumor-infiltrating Tregs in breast cancer get recruited from blood Tregs or are instead converted in situ from other CD4+ T cell subsets.

Results and caveats for the whole study, not just this receptor: The TCR gene usage of tumor memory CD4+ T cells clustered together with blood and lymph node memory CD4+ cells and with lymph node naive CD4+ cells. Rather than covering whole repertoires, validation in the larger cohort was restricted to a single TCR beta V-J rearrangement. Across approximately 22 patients, roughly 12.9% of tumor Treg TRBV12-4/TRBJ1-2 sequences were shared with naive CD4+ cells, compared with less than 2.4% shared with blood Tregs or memory cells. Tumor-infiltrating Treg TCR alpha and beta sequences overlapped most with tumor naive CD4+ T cells, then with blood naive CD4+ T cells.

Library generation was performed with multiplex PCR. Sequenced using an Ion Torrent PGM. Adaptor-ligated barcode primers were used to amplify TRBV12-4/TRBJ1-2 clonotypes in the approximately 22-patient analysis. The Ion Personal Genome Machine system was used to sequence the TRBV12-4/TRBJ1-2 amplicons from the approximately 23-patient cohort. In the source study's methods: For each of nine subset-tissue groups, sequencing data from the five patients were pooled, and the groups were then compared using unsupervised clustering of TCR gene usage. Repertoire similarity was calculated with the Morisita-Horn index, weighting shared sequences by their contribution to each repertoire. TCRdb reran the public reads through fastp at Q25 and MiXCR, keeping productive beta chains. Every entry covers one CDR3 protein and lists the most common genes and DNA from its rows. TCRdb assigned the V and J calls; the authors' analysis was not used. In this sample the table shows fewer than 650 distinct CDR3 sequences, roughly 10% of which occur a single time. Of the sample, around a third is held by the ten largest clones.

By share, this clonotype ranks as medium-sized (0.01 to 0.1%). Its antigen remains undetermined. One base away there is no much larger clone; base qualities are not given. The Miltenyi Naive CD4+ T Cell Isolation kit was used to purify naive CD4+ T cells, and CD25 microbeads were used to remove Tregs. In a larger cohort of fewer than 25 breast cancer patients, a single TRBV12-4/TRBJ1-2 rearrangement was sequenced in tumor Tregs and in blood Treg, naive and memory CD4+ cells. Ficoll density gradient centrifugation was used to isolate mononuclear cells from either lymph nodes or 50 ml of peripheral blood. FACS confirmed that the sorted cell populations were more than 90% pure. Reading from cysteine to phenylalanine, the CDR3 counts 15 amino acids. CDR3 DNA is the only sequence kept; it has 45 bases, read in frame from the first base. Relative to germline, V is 5 bases shorter and J is 4 bases shorter, with 17 bases between their ends.

The source material was naive CD4+ T cells sorted from blood. The intended sense of this specimen's cell subset or site label: naive CD4+ T cells, CD4+CD45RA+CD25-. Recombination linked TRBV12-3 or TRBV12-4 to TRBJ1-2, with a weak D call of TRBD1 (6 bases match). The receptor's source is a female donor with breast cancer. The CDR3: CASSLTQGISYGYTF. The nucleotide sequence is TGTGCCAGCAGTCTAACGCAGGGGATTTCCTATGGCTACACCTTC.